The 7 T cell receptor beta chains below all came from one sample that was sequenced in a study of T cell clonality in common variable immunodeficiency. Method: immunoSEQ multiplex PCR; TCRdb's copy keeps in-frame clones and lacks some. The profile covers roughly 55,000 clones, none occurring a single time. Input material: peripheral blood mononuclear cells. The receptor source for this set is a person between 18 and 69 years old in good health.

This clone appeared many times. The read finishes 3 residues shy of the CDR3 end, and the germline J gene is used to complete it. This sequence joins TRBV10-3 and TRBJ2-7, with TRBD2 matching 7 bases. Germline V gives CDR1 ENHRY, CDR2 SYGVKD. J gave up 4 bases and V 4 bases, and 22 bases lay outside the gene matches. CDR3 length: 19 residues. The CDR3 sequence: CAISAKALGRGEGLYEQYF. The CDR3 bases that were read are TGTGCCATCAGTGCTAAAGCTTTAGGACGGGGGGAAGGCCTTTACGAG.

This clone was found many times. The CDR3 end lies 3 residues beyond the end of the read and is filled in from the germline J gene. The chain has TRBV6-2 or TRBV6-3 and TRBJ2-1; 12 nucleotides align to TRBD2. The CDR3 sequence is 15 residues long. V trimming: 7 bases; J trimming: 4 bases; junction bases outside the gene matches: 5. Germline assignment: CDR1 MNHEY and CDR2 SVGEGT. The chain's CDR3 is CASMFGLAGYNEQFF. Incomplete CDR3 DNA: TGTGCCAGCATGTTTGGACTAGCGGGATACAATGAG.

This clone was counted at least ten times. The covered CDR3 bases are TGTGCCTGGAGTGCGACCCTCGGGTCACCC. This translates into CAWSATLGSP. The CDR3 in full is CAWSATLGSPLHF. The chain couples TRBV30 to TRBJ1-6, with D unclear. Read data end 3 residues before the CDR3 end; the end is taken from the germline J gene. The CDR3 has 13 residues. Deletions cut 1 base from V and 10 bases from J, with 11 bases between. Germline loops: CDR1 GTSNPN, CDR2 SVGIG (reference sequence).

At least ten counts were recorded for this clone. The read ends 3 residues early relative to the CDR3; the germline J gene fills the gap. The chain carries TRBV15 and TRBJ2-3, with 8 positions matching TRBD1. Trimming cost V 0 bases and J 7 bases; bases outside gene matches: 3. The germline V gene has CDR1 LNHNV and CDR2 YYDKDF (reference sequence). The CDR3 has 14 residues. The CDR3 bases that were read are TGTGCCACCAGCAGAGAGAGGACAGGGAATACG. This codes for CATSRERTGNT. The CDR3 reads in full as CATSRERTGNTQYF.

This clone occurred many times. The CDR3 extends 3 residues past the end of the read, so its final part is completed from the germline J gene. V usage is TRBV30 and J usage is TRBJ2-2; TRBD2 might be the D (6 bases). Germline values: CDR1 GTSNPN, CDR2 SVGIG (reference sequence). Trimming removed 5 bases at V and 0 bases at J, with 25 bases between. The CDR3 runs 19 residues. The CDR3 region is CAWLPWGEIQFANTGELFF. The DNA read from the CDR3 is TGTGCCTGGCTACCATGGGGGGAAATCCAATTCGCGAACACCGGGGAG.

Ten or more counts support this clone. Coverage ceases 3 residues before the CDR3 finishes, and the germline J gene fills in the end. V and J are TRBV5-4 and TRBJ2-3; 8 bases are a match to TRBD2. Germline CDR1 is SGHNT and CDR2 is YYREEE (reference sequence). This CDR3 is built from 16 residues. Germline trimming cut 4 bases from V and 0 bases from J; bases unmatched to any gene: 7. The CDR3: CASSATSGASTDTQYF. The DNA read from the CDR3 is TGTGCCAGCAGCGCCACTAGCGGAGCTAGCACAGATACG.

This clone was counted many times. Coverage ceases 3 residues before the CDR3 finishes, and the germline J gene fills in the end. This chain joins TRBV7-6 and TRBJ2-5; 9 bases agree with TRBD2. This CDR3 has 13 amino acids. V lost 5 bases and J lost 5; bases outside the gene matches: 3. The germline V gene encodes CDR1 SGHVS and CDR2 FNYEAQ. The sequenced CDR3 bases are TGTGCCAGCAGCCAGCGGGAGGTTGAGACC. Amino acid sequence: CASSQREVET. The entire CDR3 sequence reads CASSQREVETQYF.